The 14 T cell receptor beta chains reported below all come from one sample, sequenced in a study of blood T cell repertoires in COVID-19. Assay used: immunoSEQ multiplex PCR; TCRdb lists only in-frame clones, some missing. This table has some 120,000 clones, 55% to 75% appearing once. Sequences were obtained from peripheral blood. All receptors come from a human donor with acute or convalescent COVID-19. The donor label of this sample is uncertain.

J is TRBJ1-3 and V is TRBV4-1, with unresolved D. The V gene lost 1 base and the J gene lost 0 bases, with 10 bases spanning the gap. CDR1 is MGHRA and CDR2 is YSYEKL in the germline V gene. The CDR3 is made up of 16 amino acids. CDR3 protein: CASSQGWAFSGNTIYF. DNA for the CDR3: TGCGCCAGCAGCCAAGGGTGGGCTTTCTCTGGAAACACCATATATTTT.

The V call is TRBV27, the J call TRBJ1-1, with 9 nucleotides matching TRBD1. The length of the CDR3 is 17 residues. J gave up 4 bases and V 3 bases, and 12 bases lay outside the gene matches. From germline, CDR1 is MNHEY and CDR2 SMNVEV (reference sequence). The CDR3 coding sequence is TGTGCCAGCAGTTTCTACAGGGGGCGGCGCGGGGCCACTGAAGCTTTCTTT. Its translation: CASSFYRGRRGATEAFF.

The CDR3 region is CATSDSVEQYF. The CDR3 region has the DNA TGTGCCACCAGTGATTCCGTCGAGCAGTACTTC. The chain joins TRBV24-1 to TRBJ2-7, with no clear D. CDR1 and CDR2 from the germline V gene are KGHDR and SFDVKD. The CDR3 contains 11 residues. V lost 2 bases and J 6 bases, leaving 4 bases between the germline ends.

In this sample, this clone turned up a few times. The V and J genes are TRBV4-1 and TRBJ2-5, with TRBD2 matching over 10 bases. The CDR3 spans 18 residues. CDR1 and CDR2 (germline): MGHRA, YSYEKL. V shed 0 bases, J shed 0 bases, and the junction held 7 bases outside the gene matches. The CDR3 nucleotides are TGCGCCAGCAGCCAAGATCGTAATAGCGGGGGGCACCAAGAGACCCAGTACTTC. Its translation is CASSQDRNSGGHQETQYF.

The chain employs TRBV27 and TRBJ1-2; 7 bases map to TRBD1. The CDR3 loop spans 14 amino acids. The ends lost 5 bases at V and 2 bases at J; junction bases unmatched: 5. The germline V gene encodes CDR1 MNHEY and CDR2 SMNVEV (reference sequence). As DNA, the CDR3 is TGTGCCAGCAGTCCGCAGACAGGGAACTATGGCTACACCTTC. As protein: CASSPQTGNYGYTF.

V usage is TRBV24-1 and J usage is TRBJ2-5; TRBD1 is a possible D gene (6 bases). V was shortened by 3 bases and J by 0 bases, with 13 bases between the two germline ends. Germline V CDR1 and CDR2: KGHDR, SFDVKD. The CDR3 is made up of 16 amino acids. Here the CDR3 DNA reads TGTGCCACCAGTGATGACAGGAGGTGGGACCAAGAGACCCAGTACTTC. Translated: CATSDDRRWDQETQYF.

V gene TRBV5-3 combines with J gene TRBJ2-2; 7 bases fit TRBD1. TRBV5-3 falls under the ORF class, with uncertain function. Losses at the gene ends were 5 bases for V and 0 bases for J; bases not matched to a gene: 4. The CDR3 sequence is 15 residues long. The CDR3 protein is CARRAGTANTGELFF. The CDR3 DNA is TGTGCCAGAAGGGCCGGGACAGCGAACACCGGGGAGCTGTTTTTT.

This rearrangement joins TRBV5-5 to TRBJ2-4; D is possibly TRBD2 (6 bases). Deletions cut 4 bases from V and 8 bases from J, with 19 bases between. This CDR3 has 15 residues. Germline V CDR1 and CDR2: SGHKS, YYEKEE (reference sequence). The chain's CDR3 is CASSQASRGNDIQYF. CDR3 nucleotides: TGTGCCAGCAGCCAAGCGAGTCGGGGGAATGACATTCAGTACTTC.

DNA for the CDR3: TGTGCCAGCAGCCAAGTCGGGGACTTTAACACCGGGGAGCTGTTTTTT. The encoded protein is CASSQVGDFNTGELFF. V gene TRBV4-2 combines with J gene TRBJ2-2, with a possible D match to TRBD2 (6 bases). Trimming removed 1 base at V and 2 bases at J, with 11 bases between. Germline values: CDR1 LGHNA, CDR2 YNFKEQ. The CDR3 consists of 16 residues.

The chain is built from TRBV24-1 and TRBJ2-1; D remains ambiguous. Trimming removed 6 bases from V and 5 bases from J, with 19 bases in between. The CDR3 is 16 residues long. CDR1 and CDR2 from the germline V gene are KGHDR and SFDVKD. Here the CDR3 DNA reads TGTGCCACCAGTCGATCGGCCGGGTCTTGGGACAATGAGCAGTTCTTC. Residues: CATSRSAGSWDNEQFF.

The CDR3 region is CASTLEGQGADTQYF. The DNA for the CDR3 is TGTGCCAGCACCCTCGAGGGACAGGGAGCCGATACGCAGTATTTT. This chain links TRBV6-5 with TRBJ2-3, with TRBD1 matching over 9 bases. The CDR3 runs to 15 residues. Germline V gene lookup returns CDR1 MNHEY and CDR2 SVGAGI. Trimming removed 7 bases from V and 6 bases from J; junction bases left unmatched: 11.

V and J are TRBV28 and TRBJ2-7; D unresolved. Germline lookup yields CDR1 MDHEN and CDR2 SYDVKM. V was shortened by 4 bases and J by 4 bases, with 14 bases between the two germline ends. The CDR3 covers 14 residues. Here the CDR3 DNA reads TGTGCCAGCAGTTCTCGAGAGCTATTTTACGAGCAGTACGTC. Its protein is CASSSRELFYEQYV.

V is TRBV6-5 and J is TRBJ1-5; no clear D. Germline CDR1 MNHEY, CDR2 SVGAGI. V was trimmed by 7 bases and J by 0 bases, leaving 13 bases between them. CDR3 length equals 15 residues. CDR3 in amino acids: CASTPVHYSNQPQHF. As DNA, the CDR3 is TGTGCCAGCACCCCGGTGCATTATAGCAATCAGCCCCAGCATTTT.

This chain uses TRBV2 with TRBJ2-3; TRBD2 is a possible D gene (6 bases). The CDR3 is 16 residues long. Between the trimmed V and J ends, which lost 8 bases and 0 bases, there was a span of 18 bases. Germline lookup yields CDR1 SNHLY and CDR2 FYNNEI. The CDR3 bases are TGTGCCAGCCAAGCGACCGGTGGGACTAGCACAGATACGCAGTATTTT. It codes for CASQATGGTSTDTQYF.